A single T cell receptor (beta chain) is shown here with its context. Method: immunoSEQ multiplex PCR; TCRdb's copy keeps in-frame clones and lacks some. The sample shows roughly 30,000 clones, around 78% of them seen only once. The sample belongs to a study of PD-1 blockade in classical Hodgkin lymphoma. All the patients suffered relapse after autologous stem cell transplantation, and brentuximab vedotin exposure differed. J was trimmed by 4 bases and V by 2 bases; bases with no gene match: 5. Germline values: CDR1 LGHNT, CDR2 FRNRAP. The CDR3 covers 15 residues. The TCR was taken from a human donor with classical Hodgkin lymphoma. The chain combines TRBV12-5 with TRBJ2-1; TRBD1 matches 7 bases. Sequenced material: peripheral blood mononuclear cells (PBMCs), taken before the second cycle of nivolumab. This CDR3 reads CASGLLQGVYNEQFF. The CDR3 DNA is TGTGCTAGTGGTTTGTTGCAGGGGGTGTACAATGAGCAGTTCTTC.